The present T cell receptor beta chain was sequenced within a study of blood T cell repertoires in COVID-19. CDR3 length: 17 amino acids. In germline, CDR1 is LGHNA, CDR2 YSLEER. The V gene end was trimmed by 0 bases and the J gene end by 1 base; junction bases not matched to a gene: 4. In Cohort 3, a recovered donor had either two negative PCRs, clearance, or symptom resolution. The table lists this clone with a count of one. Repertoires were generated with immunoSEQ multiplex PCR, while TCRdb's copy carries only in-frame clones and drops some. Among about 200,000 clones listed, about 80% were seen once.

The sample comprised PBMCs or T cells enriched from blood (not recorded which). This sequence originates from a man aged 40-55 years who had recovered from COVID-19. This sequence joins TRBV4-3 and TRBJ1-5; TRBD1 matches at 9 bases. CDR3: CASSQDDTGGSNQPQHF. The CDR3 DNA follows: TGCGCCAGCAGCCAAGATGATACAGGGGGCAGCAATCAGCCCCAGCATTTT.